Below, 8 T cell receptor beta chains from the same sample are listed, as sequenced in a study of T cells in localized non-small cell lung cancer. The protocol was immunoSEQ multiplex PCR, while the TCRdb copy is restricted to in-frame clones and leaves out a portion. This sample carries over 6,000 clones, approximately 93% of them seen once, and the ten largest clones take about 2.9%. The material was peripheral blood, obtained before any cancer treatment. The receptor source for this set is a woman aged 40 to 75 with stage I lung adenocarcinoma.

J is TRBJ2-2 and V is TRBV18; D not certain. The V gene's germline CDR1 is KGHSH and CDR2 LQKENI. The V end lost 8 bases, the J end lost 3 bases, and 10 bases lay between the germline ends. The CDR3 consists of 13 residues. The CDR3 region is CASTTQDTGELFF. CDR3 sequence (DNA): TGTGCCAGCACCACGCAAGACACCGGGGAGCTGTTTTTT.

J is TRBJ2-5 and V is TRBV5-1; D gene unclear. Germline-derived CDR1 and CDR2 are SGHRS and YFSETQ. There are 15 residues in the CDR3. V was trimmed by 4 bases and J by 6 bases, leaving 19 bases between them. The CDR3 DNA is TGCGCCAGCAGCCCACCAGCGACCCGTATGCAGACCCAGTACTTC. Its translation: CASSPPATRMQTQYF.

This chain uses TRBV7-9 with TRBJ2-1; 11 positions agree with TRBD2. Per the germline V gene, CDR1 is SEHNR and CDR2 is FQNEAQ (reference sequence). This CDR3 contains 16 residues. Trimming at V came to 0 bases and at J to 8 bases, leaving 6 bases not matched to a gene. The CDR3: CASSLALAGAWDEQFF. The CDR3 DNA follows: TGTGCCAGCAGCTTAGCACTAGCGGGGGCCTGGGATGAGCAGTTCTTC.

The genes are TRBV30 and TRBJ2-7; D perhaps matches TRBD2 (6 bases). From germline, CDR1 is GTSNPN and CDR2 SVGIG (reference sequence). The CDR3 loop spans 14 amino acids. The V end was cut by 0 bases, the J end by 6 bases, with 15 bases between. Here the CDR3 reads CAWSVRGLRGEQYF. CDR3 nucleotide sequence: TGTGCCTGGAGTGTACGGGGACTCCGCGGCGAGCAGTACTTC.

V gene TRBV2 combines with J gene TRBJ2-2, with TRBD1 matching over 10 bases. V dropped 9 bases and J dropped 4; count of bases not matched to a gene: 2. In germline, CDR1 is SNHLY, CDR2 FYNNEI. This CDR3 comprises 13 residues. For the CDR3, the DNA is TGTGCCAGTGACAGGGGGCTCACCGGGGAGCTGTTTTTT. This sequence encodes CASDRGLTGELFF.

The chain employs TRBV2 and TRBJ2-1; tentatively, D is TRBD1 or TRBD2 (5 bases each). CDR3 size: 15 residues. Trimming removed 4 bases at V and 4 bases at J, with 14 bases between. The germline V gene has CDR1 SNHLY and CDR2 FYNNEI. The CDR3 DNA reads as TGTGCCAGCAGTGGGGACGCATATGGGTACAATGAGCAGTTCTTC. Translating gives CASSGDAYGYNEQFF. The full variable domain, its missing parts supplied by reference TRBV2 and TRBJ2-1, is EPEVTQTPSHQVTQMGQEVILRCVPISNHLYFYWYRQILGQKVEFLVSFYNNEISEKSEIFDDQFSVERPDGSNFTLKIRSTKLEDSAMYFCASSGDAYGYNEQFFGPGTRLTVL.

This clone was observed a single time. The rearrangement links TRBV5-1 to TRBJ1-2, with 7 bases aligning to TRBD1. This CDR3 comprises 14 residues. Per germline, CDR1 SGHRS and CDR2 YFSETQ. Trimming removed 3 bases from V and 3 bases from J; junction bases left unmatched: 5. The CDR3 reads CASSSGQTYYGYTF. In nucleotides, the CDR3 is TGCGCCAGCAGCTCGGGACAGACCTACTATGGCTACACCTTC.

The V and J genes are TRBV7-9 and TRBJ2-7; 13 bases fit TRBD2. The CDR3 runs to 15 residues. Germline V gives CDR1 SEHNR, CDR2 FQNEAQ (reference sequence). V was pared by 5 bases and J by 6 bases, with 7 bases of the junction left unmatched. The CDR3 DNA reads TGTGCCAGCAGCCCCCGGACTAGCGGGAGAGGCGAGCAGTACTTC. As protein: CASSPRTSGRGEQYF.